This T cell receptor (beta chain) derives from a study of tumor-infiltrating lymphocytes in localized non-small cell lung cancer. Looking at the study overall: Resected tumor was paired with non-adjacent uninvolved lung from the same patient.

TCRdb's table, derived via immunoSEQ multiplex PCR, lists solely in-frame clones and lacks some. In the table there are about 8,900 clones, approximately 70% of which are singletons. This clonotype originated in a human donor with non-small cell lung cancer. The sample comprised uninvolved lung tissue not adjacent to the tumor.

CDR3 sequence reads: CASSVGWGVDGNQPQHF. The CDR3 DNA is TGTGCCAGCAGCGTAGGGTGGGGGGTTGATGGCAATCAGCCCCAGCATTTT. The rearrangement joins TRBV9 to TRBJ1-5, with D maybe TRBD1 (5 bases). The CDR3 is 17 amino acids. Germline V CDR1 and CDR2: SGDLS, YYNGEE. V lost 0 bases, J lost 2 bases, and 15 bases lay in between.